This T cell receptor beta chain was sequenced for a study of T cell responses to AZD1222 COVID-19 vaccine (dated by TCRdb to the early 2020s). Looking at the study overall: AZD1222 recipients whose second dose came at about 4 weeks and those whose second dose came at about 12 weeks were combined into one group, since spike-specific TCR depth and breadth did not differ between the two schedules. A total of 230 to 250 trial participants underwent TCR sequencing, of whom more than 200 had received two doses of AZD1222 and around 25 had received two doses of the MenACWY control vaccine. Trial participants were enrolled by age into 18-55, 56-69 and 70-plus year subgroups, with about 150, 27 and 61 TCR-sequenced participants respectively. Overall results and qualifications from the work: In the small 56-69-year group, the increase in depth fell short of significance, most likely because of low power. Spike-specific TCR breadth and depth rose significantly after two AZD1222 doses compared with day 0 and with MenACWY recipients. Conclusions about previously exposed vaccinees are limited because only six or seven AZD1222 recipients were SARS-CoV-2 seropositive at baseline. The whole spike protein was spanned by vaccine-associated CD4 TCRs, and dominant responses were seen in regions 160-218 and 743-854. Epitopes outside the regions mutated in the B.1.351 and B.1.1.7 variants were reportedly recognized by nearly half of the unique spike-specific TCRs. Because no day 14 peak-response samples were available, repertoires were characterized only after the peak T cell response. Participants were mostly white British, with more females than males. The authors suggested clonal diversity may have been underestimated.

V is pared back by 0 bases and J by 6 bases, with 3 bases lying between the germline termini. The cysteine opens and the phenylalanine closes a CDR3 of 12 amino acids. The retained sequence is limited to the CDR3, 36 bases, with the frame set at the first base. CDR1 and CDR2 (SNHLY, FYNNEI) derive from the germline V gene. This sample's time point label indicates: baseline before first vaccination. The vaccinee samples were drawn from two UK trials, COV001 and COV002, one of which was a single-blind randomized controlled phase 2/3 trial testing AZD1222 (ChAdOx1 nCoV-19) in healthy adults. For TCRbeta chain sequencing, PBMC samples from trial participants were taken at day 0 and at day 28 after the second dose. As regards this clone: The antigen it binds to is not known. No base quality information exists; no much larger clone differs at one position.

The CDR3 regions of human TCRbeta chains were analyzed by immunosequencing. Processing in the source paper ran as follows. TCRs in the repertoires were matched against a reference library of SARS-CoV-2-specific TCRs that had been generated with the MIRA antigen-specificity platform. Breadth was defined as the fraction of unique TCRs that were SARS-CoV-2-associated, and depth was defined as the fraction of total T cells that were SARS-CoV-2-associated. Each spike-specific TCR was assigned to its reactive spike region and to a CD4 or CD8 class using the MIRA data. Log10-transformed breadth and depth values were compared by one-way ANOVA with Sidak's multiple comparisons tests. TCRdb's version of the immuneACCESS table is confined to in-frame rearrangements and falls short of the full clone set. An unresolved V gene accounts for under half of the shortfall where checked; the remainder is of unknown origin. V, J and clone size are those of that table, while D and trimming were read from the DNA. This sample has 100,000 to 150,000 clones in its table, and 93% of those were observed once. The ten largest clonotypes hold approximately 5.4% of the sample.

The chain uses TRBV2 and TRBJ1-5; the D gene cannot be resolved reliably. This material consisted of peripheral blood, taken on day 0 of AZD1222 vaccination. The TCR originated in an adult in good health. The CDR3: CASSEASQPQHF. The DNA sequence follows: TGTGCCAGCAGTGAAGCAAGTCAGCCCCAGCATTTT.